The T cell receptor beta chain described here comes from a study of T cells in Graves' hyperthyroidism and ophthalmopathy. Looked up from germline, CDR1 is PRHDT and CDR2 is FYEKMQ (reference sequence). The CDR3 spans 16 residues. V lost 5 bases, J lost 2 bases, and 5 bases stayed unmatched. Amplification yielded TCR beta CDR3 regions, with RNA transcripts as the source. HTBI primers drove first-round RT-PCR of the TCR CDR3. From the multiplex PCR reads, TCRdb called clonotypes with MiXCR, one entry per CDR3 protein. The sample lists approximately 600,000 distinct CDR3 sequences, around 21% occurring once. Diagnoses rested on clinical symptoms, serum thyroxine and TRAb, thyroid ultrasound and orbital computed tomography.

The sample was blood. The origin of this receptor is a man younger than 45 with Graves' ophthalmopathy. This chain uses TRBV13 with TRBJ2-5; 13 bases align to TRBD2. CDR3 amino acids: CASSLRTSGRQETQYF. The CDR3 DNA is TGTGCCAGCAGCCTGCGGACTAGCGGGAGACAAGAGACCCAGTACTTC.